Listed below are T cell receptor beta chains from one sample, sequenced in a study of long-term antiretroviral therapy in people with HIV. The protocol was immunoSEQ multiplex PCR, while the TCRdb copy is restricted to in-frame clones and leaves out a portion. The sample contains roughly 15,000 clones, 80% to 90% of which appear only once. The sample in question was unsorted PBMCs, obtained 0.1 years after starting antiretroviral therapy. These receptors were obtained from a young man with HIV. Each CDR3 is given with its conserved first and last residue. The D gene is left open where the match is weak. Rows give clone size only sometimes, using once, few, many, or a class for an expanded clone.

j_gene | v_gene | d_gene | abundance | len | CDR3aa | CDR3nt
TRBJ1-6 | TRBV6-1 | - | - | 13 | CASSDRGGSPLHF | TGTGCCAGCAGTGACAGGGGTGGATCACCCCTCCACTTT
TRBJ1-5 | TRBV10-3 | - | - | 12 | CAISVTGQPQHF | TGTGCCATCAGTGTTACAGGGCAGCCCCAGCATTTT
TRBJ1-1 | TRBV19 | - | - | 12 | CATIRTNTEAFF | TGTGCCACTATACGGACCAACACTGAAGCTTTCTTT
TRBJ2-1 | TRBV2 | TRBD2 | - | 14 | CASRGLAPVLEQFF | TGTGCCAGCAGGGGACTAGCGCCTGTATTGGAGCAGTTCTTC
TRBJ2-3 | TRBV28 | - | few | 14 | CASREAGSSDTQYF | TGTGCCAGCAGGGAGGCCGGCAGCTCAGATACGCAGTATTTT
TRBJ1-3 | TRBV6-6 | TRBD1 | - | 14 | CASKTTGSGNTIYF | TGTGCCAGCAAAACGACAGGGAGTGGAAACACCATATATTTT
TRBJ1-1 | TRBV29-1 | TRBD1 | - | 16 | CSVAGTGDRPNTEAFF | TGCAGCGTGGCCGGGACAGGGGACCGGCCGAACACTGAAGCTTTCTTT
TRBJ1-1 | TRBV18 | TRBD1 | - | 14 | CASSPTGSGAEAFF | TGTGCCAGCTCACCGACAGGGTCCGGGGCTGAAGCTTTCTTT
TRBJ2-4 | TRBV4-3 | - | - | 15 | CASSLNSGAENIQYF | TGCGCCAGCAGCCTTAATTCGGGAGCCGAAAACATTCAGTACTTC
TRBJ1-1 | TRBV5-1 | - | - | 14 | CASSFSEGWDEAFF | TGCGCCAGCAGCTTTTCGGAGGGGTGGGATGAAGCTTTCTTT